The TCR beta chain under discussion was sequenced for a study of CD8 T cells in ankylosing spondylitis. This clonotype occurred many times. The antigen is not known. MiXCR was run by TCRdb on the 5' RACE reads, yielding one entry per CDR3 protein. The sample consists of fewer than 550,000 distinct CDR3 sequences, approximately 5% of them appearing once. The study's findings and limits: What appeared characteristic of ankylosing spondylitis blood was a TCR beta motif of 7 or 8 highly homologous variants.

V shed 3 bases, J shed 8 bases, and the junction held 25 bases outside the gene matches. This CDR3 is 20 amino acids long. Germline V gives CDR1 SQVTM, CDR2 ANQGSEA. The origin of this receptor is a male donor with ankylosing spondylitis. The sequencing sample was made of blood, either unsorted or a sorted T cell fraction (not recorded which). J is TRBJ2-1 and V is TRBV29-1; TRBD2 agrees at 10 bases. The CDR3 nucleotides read TGCAGCGTTGACCCCCTAGGTAGCGGGAGGTCAGGGGGTTTGGGATATGAGCAGTTCTTC. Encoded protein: CSVDPLGSGRSGGLGYEQFF.